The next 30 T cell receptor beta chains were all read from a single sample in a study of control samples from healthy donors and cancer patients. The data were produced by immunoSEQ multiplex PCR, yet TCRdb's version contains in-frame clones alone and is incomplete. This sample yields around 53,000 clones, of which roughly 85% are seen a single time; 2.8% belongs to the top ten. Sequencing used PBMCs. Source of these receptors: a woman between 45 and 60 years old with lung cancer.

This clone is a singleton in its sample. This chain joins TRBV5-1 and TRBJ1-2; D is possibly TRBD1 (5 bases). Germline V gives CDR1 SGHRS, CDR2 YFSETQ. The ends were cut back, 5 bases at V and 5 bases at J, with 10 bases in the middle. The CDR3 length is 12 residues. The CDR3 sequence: CASSEGRYGYTF. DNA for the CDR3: TGCGCCAGCAGTGAGGGGAGGTATGGCTACACCTTC.

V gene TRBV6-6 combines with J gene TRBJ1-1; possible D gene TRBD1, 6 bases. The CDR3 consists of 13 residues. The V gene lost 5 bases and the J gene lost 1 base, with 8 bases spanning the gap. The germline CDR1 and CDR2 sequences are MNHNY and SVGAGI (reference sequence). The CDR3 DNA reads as TGTGCCAGCAGTGCCAGGGGGAACACTGAAGCTTTCTTT. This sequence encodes CASSARGNTEAFF.

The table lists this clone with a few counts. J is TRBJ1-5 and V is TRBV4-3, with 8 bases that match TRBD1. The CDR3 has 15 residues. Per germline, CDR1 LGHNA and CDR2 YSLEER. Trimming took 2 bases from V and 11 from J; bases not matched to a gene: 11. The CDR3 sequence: CASSQTTGGGVAQHF. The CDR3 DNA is TGCGCCAGCAGCCAAACCACAGGGGGGGGCGTGGCCCAGCATTTT.

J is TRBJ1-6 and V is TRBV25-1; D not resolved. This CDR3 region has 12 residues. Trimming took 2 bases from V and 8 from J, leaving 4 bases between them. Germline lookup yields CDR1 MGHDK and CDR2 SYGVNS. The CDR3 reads CASSEMDSPLHF. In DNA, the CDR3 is TGTGCCAGCAGTGAAATGGATTCACCCCTCCACTTT.

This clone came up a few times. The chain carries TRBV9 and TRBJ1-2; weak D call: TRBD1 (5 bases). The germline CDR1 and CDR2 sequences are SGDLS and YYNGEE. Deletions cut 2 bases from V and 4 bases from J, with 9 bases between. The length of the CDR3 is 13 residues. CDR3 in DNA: TGTGCCAGCAGCGTGCAGGGCTTCTATGGCTACACCTTC. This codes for CASSVQGFYGYTF.

In DNA form, the CDR3 reads TGTGCCAGCAGCCCGGGGGTAAGCTCACCCCTCCACTTT. This encodes CASSPGVSSPLHF. This rearrangement joins TRBV3-1 (or the pseudogene TRBV3-2) to TRBJ1-6, with a possible D match to TRBD1 (5 bases). This CDR3 has 13 residues. Germline V gene lookup returns CDR1 LGHDT and CDR2 YNNKEL (reference sequence). The V and J ends lost 4 bases and 10 bases respectively, with 11 bases between them.

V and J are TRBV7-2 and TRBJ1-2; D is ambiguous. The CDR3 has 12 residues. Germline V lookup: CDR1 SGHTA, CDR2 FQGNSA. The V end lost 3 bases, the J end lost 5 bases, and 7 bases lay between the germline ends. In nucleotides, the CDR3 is TGTGCCAGCAGCTTTGTGGGATATGGCTACACCTTC. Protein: CASSFVGYGYTF.

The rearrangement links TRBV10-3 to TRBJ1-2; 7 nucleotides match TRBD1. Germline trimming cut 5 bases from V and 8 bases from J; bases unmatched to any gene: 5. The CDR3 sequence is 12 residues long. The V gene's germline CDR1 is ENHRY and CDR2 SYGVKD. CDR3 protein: CAISPGQPGYTF. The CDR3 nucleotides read TGTGCCATCAGTCCGGGACAGCCGGGCTACACCTTC.

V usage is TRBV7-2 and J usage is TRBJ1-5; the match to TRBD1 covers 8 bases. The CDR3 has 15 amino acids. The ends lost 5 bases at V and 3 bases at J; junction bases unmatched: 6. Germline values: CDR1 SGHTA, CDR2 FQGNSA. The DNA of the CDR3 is TGTGCCAGCAGCGCTAGACAGGGGCACAATCAGCCCCAGCATTTT. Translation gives CASSARQGHNQPQHF.

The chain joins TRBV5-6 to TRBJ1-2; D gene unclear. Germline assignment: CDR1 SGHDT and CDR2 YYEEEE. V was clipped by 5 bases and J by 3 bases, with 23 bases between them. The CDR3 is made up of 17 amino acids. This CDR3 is CASRSERAKRWDYGYTF. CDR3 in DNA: TGTGCCAGCAGATCCGAGCGGGCAAAACGATGGGACTATGGCTACACCTTC.

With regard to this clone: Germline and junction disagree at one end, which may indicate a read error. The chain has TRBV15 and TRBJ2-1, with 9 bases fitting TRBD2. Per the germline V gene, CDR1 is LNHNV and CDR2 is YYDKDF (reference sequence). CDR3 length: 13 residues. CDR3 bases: TGTGCCACCAGCAGAGATTCCGCGGGGGGGTTGGTCTTC. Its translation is CATSRDSAGGLVF.

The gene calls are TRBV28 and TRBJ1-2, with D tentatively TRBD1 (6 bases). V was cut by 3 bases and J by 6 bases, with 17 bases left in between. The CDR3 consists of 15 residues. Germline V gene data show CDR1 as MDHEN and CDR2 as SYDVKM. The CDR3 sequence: CASSFPTQGEDGYTF. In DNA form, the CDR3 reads TGTGCCAGCAGTTTCCCCACACAGGGAGAAGATGGCTACACCTTC.

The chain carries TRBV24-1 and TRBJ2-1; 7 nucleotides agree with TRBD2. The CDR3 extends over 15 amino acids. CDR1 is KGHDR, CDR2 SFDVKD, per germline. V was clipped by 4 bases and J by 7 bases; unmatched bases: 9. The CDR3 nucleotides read TGTGCCACCAGTGAAACGGGACTACCTACAAATGAGCAGTTCTTC. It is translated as CATSETGLPTNEQFF.

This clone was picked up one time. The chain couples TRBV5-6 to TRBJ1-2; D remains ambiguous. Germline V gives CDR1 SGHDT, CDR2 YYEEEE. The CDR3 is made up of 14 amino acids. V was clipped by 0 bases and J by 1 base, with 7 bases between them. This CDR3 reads CASSLGQDNYGYTF. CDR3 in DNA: TGTGCCAGCAGCTTGGGCCAGGATAACTATGGCTACACCTTC.

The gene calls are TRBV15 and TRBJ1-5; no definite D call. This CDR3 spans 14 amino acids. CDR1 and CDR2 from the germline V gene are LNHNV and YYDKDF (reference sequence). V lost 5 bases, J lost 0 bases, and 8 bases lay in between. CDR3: CATSGYYSNQPQHF. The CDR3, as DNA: TGTGCCACCAGCGGGTACTATAGCAATCAGCCCCAGCATTTT.

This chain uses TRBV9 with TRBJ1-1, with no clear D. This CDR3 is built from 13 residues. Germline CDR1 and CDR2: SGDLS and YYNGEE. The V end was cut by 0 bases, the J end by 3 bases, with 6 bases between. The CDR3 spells CASSVEAYTEAFF. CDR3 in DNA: TGTGCCAGCAGCGTAGAGGCGTACACTGAAGCTTTCTTT.

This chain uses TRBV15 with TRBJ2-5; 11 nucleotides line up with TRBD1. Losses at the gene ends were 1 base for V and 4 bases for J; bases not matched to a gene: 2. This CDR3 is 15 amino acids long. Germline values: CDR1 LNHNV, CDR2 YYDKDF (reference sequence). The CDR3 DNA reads TGTGCCACCAGCAGAGGAGGGACAGGGGGAGAGACCCAGTACTTC. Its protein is CATSRGGTGGETQYF.

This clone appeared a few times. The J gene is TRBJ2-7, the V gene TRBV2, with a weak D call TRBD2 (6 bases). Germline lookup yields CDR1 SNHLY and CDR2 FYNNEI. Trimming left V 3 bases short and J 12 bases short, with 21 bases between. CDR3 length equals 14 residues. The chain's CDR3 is CASSDPGTRSSRYF. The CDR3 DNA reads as TGTGCCAGCAGTGATCCCGGGACTCGTAGTAGTCGGTACTTC. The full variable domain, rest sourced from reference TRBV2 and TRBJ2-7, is EPEVTQTPSHQVTQMGQEVILRCVPISNHLYFYWYRQILGQKVEFLVSFYNNEISEKSEIFDDQFSVERPDGSNFTLKIRSTKLEDSAMYFCASSDPGTRSSRYFGPGTRLTVT.

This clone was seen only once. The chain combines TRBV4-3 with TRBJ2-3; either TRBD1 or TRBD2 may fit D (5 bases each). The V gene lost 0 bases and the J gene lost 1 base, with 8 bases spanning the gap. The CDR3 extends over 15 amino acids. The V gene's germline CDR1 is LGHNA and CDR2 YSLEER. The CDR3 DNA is TGCGCCAGCAGCCAAGATTTGGGGGGCACAGATACGCAGTATTTT. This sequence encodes CASSQDLGGTDTQYF.

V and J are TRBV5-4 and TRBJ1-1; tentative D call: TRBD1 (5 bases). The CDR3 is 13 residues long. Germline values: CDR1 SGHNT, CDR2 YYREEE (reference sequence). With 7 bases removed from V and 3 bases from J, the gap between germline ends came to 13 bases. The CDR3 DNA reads TGTGCCAGCTCCCGGGGAGGGGACACTGAAGCTTTCTTT. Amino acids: CASSRGGDTEAFF.

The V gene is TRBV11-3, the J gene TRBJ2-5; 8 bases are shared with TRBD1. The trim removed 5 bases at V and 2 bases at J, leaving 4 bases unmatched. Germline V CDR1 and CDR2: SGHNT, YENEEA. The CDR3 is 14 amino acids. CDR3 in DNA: TGTGCCAGCAGCCCAGGGGGCGGGCAAGAGACCCAGTACTTC. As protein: CASSPGGGQETQYF.

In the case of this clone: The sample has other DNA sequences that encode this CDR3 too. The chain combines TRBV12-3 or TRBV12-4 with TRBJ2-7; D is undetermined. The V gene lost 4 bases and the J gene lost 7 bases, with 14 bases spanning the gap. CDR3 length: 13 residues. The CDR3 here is CASSYVRQGEQYF. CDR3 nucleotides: TGTGCCAGCAGTTACGTCAGGCAAGGGGAGCAGTACTTC.

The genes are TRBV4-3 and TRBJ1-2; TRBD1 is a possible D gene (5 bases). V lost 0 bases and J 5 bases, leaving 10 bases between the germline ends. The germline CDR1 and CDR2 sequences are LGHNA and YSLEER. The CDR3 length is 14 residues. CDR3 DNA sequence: TGCGCCAGCAGCCAAGATTCCGGGGCGTATGGCTACACCTTC. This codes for CASSQDSGAYGYTF.

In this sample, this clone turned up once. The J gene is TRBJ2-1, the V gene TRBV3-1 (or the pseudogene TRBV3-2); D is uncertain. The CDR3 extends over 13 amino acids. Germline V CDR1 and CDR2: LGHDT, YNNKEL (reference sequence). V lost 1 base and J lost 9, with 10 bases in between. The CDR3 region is CASSQGARPEQFF. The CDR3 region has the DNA TGTGCCAGCAGCCAAGGGGCGCGGCCTGAGCAGTTCTTC.

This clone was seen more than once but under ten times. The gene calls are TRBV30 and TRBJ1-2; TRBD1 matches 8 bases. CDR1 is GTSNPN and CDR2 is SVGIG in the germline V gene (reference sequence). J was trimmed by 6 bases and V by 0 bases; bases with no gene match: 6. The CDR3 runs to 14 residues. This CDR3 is CAWSVGQGAHGYTF. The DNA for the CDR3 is TGTGCCTGGAGTGTGGGTCAGGGGGCACATGGCTACACCTTC.

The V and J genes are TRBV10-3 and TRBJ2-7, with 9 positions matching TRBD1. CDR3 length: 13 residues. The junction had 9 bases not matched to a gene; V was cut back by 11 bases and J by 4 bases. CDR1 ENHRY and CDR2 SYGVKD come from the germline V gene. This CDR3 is CAATGTGKYEQYF. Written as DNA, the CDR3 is TGTGCCGCGACCGGGACAGGGAAGTACGAGCAGTACTTC.

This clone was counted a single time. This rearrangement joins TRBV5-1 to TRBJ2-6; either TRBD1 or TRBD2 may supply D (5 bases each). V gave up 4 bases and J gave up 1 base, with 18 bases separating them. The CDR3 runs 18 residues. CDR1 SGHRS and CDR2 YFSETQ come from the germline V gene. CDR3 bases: TGCGCCAGCAGCGAAGGACAACGGGACCTTTCTGGGGCCAACGTCCTGACTTTC. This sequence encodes CASSEGQRDLSGANVLTF.

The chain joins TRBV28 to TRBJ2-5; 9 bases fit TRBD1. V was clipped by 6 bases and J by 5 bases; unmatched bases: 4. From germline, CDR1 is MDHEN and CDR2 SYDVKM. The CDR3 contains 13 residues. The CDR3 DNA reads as TGTGCCAGCAGGGGACAGGGCTGGGAGACCCAGTACTTC. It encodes CASRGQGWETQYF.

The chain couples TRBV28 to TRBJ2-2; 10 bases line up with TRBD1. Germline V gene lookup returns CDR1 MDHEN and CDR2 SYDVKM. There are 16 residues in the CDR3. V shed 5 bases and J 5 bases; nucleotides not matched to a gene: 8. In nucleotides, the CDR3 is TGTGCCAGCAGTCCTCCGGACAGGGGGATAACCGGGGAGCTGTTTTTT. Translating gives CASSPPDRGITGELFF.

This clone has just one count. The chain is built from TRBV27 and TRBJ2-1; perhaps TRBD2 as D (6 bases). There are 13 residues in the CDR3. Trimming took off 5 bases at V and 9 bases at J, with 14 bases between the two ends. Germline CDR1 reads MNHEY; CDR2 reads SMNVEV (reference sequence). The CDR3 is CASSPGLAGEQFF. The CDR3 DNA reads TGTGCCAGCAGTCCGGGACTCGCCGGTGAGCAGTTCTTC.